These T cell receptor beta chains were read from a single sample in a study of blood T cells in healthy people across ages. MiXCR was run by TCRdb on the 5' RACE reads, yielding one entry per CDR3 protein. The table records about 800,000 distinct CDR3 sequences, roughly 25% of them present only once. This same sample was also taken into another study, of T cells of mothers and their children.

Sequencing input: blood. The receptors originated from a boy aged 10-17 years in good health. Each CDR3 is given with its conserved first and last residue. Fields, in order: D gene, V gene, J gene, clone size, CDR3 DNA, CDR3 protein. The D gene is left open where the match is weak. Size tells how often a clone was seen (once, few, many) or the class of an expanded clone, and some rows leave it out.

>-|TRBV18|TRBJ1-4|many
TGTGCCAGCTCACTTCCTAATGAAAAACTGTTTTTT
CASSLPNEKLFF
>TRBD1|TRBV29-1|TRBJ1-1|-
TGCAGCACCTATACAGGGGATAACACTGAAGCTTTCTTT
CSTYTGDNTEAFF
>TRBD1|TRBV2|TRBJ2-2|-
TGTGCCAGCAGTAAAGGACAGGGGAGACACACCGGGGAGCTGTTTTTT
CASSKGQGRHTGELFF
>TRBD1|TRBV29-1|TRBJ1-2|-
TGCAGCGTTGAACCCGGGACAGGGGGCGTTAGGTATGGCTACACCTTC
CSVEPGTGGVRYGYTF
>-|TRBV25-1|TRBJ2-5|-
TGTGCCCGCAGTTCCGGGGGACAAGAGACCCAGTACTTC
CARSSGGQETQYF
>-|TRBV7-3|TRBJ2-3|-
TGTGCCAGCAGCCCCTGGGGGCAGAGCACAGATACGCAGTATTTT
CASSPWGQSTDTQYF
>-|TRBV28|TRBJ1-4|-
TGTGCCAGCACTTTGCGGGGGGGTGAAAAACTGTTTTTT
CASTLRGGEKLFF
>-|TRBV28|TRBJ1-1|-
TGTGCCAGCAGCACCCTCCTGACTGAAGCTTTCTTT
CASSTLLTEAFF
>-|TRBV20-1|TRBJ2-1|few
TGCAGTGCTTTGCGGACCCGACCCTACAATGAGCAGTTCTTC
CSALRTRPYNEQFF
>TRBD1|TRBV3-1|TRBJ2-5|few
TGTGCCAGCAGCCAATCCGGGACAGGGGAGGACGAGACCCAGTACTTC
CASSQSGTGEDETQYF
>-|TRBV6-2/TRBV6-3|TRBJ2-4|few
TGTGCCAGCAGTTCGCTATCGGCTCTAGCCAAAAACATTCAGTACTTC
CASSSLSALAKNIQYF
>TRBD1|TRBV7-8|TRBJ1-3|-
TGTGCCAGCAGCACATCAACAGGGGGTGGAAACACCATATATTTT
CASSTSTGGGNTIYF
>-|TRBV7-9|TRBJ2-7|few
TGTGCCAGCAGCTTAGACATTGGGCAGGGGACCTACGAGCAGTACTTC
CASSLDIGQGTYEQYF
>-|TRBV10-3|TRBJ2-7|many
TGTGCCATCAGTGAGTCGCCTTCCTACGAGCAGTACTTC
CAISESPSYEQYF
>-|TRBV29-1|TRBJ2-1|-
TGCAGCGGTACTCAGGGTTACGTTTCCTACAATGAGCAGTTCTTC
CSGTQGYVSYNEQFF
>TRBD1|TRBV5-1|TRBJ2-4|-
TGCGCCAGCAGCCCAACAGCGACGGGGACAGGGCCGGGTCTAAACATTCAGTACTTC
CASSPTATGTGPGLNIQYF
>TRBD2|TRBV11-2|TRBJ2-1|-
TGTGCCAGCAGCTTAGTCAGCGGGGGGGGCGATGAGCAGTTCTTC
CASSLVSGGGDEQFF
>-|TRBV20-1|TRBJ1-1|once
TGCAGTGCTTTGGGAGGGTCCTGGTACAACACTGAAGCTTTCTTT
CSALGGSWYNTEAFF
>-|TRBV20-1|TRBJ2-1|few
TGCAGTGCTAGAGGCCGGGAGATATCCTACAATGAGCAGTTCTTC
CSARGREISYNEQFF
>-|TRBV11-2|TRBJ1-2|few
TGTGCCAGCAGCTTATCAGAACAGCTGGGGGGCTACACCTTC
CASSLSEQLGGYTF
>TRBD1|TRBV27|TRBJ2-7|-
TGTGCCAGCAGACCTAGCCGGGACAGGAGCGAGCAGTACTTC
CASRPSRDRSEQYF
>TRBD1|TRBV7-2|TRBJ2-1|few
TGTGCCAGCACCCGGACAGGGGGTTTAAATGAGCAGTTCTTC
CASTRTGGLNEQFF
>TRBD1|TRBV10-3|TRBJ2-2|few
TGTGCCGTCAGTGAGGGACAGGGGTCCGGGGAGCTGTTTTTT
CAVSEGQGSGELFF
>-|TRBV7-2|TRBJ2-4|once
TGTGCCAGCAGCTTAGGAGCTAACATTCAGTGCTTC
CASSLGANIQCF